The clone carrying this T cell receptor (beta chain) was recorded a few times. No antigen is known for it. Losses at the gene ends were 3 bases for V and 6 bases for J; bases not matched to a gene: 7. The length of the CDR3 is 15 residues. Germline V CDR1 and CDR2: GTSNPN, SVGIG (reference sequence). The entry originates in a study of follicular helper T cells after annual influenza vaccination. Turning to the study itself: Days 0, 7 and 28 post-vaccination were the blood draw times. Some donors were sampled over the 2013-2014, 2014-2015 and 2015-2016 vaccinations.

The study, taken as a whole, reports: ICOS+CD38+ cTfh clonality tracked population frequency, and its change tracked circulating plasmablast change.

Time point reported: 2015-2016 season, pre-vaccination. TCRB sequencing was done at Survey resolution level. The method was immunoSEQ multiplex PCR; TCRdb's version includes in-frame clones alone and lacks a portion of them. The sample contains 9,500 to 15,000 clones, nearly 80% of which appear only once. This clonotype was obtained from an adult who received the influenza vaccine. This sample comprised CXCR5+ CD38- circulating T follicular helper cells from blood, obtained on the day of influenza vaccination. Indicated subset: circulating Tfh, non-naive CD4+CXCR5+PD-1+ (ICOS+CD38+ or ICOS-CD38-). This chain uses TRBV30 with TRBJ1-4, with 10 bases identical to TRBD1. CDR3 sequence (DNA): TGTGCCTGGAGAAGGGCGGGACAGGGGTATGAAAAACTGTTTTTT. This translates into CAWRRAGQGYEKLFF.